Listed below are T cell receptor beta chains from one sample, sequenced in a study of blood T cell repertoires in COVID-19. TCRdb's copy holds only in-frame clones and misses some; the assay was immunoSEQ multiplex PCR. The table lists about 250,000 clones, just over 85% of them singletons. The sample comprised peripheral blood. These receptors came from a woman younger than 45 with active or convalescent COVID-19. CDR3s include the opening cysteine and the closing phenylalanine or tryptophan. D genes are given only for firm matches. Part of the rows lack a size; the others show once, few, many or a class for expanded clones.

j_gene,v_gene,abundance,d_gene,CDR3nt,CDR3aa
TRBJ1-5,TRBV28,NA,TRBD1,TGTGCCAGCAGTTCCGGACAGGGTTGGTTTCAGCCCCAGCATTTT,CASSSGQGWFQPQHF
TRBJ1-1,TRBV5-1,NA,TRBD1,TGCGCCAGCAGCTTGGGGACAGGGAACACTGAAGCTTTCTTT,CASSLGTGNTEAFF
TRBJ1-5,TRBV30,once,TRBD1,TGTGCCTGGAGCCGTGGACAGGGGGCGGATCAGCCCCAGCATTTT,CAWSRGQGADQPQHF
TRBJ2-1,TRBV7-3,NA,TRBD1,TGTGCCAGCAGCTCAAGGGGGCTGAGGAGCTCCTACAATGAGCAGTTCTTC,CASSSRGLRSSYNEQFF
TRBJ1-2,TRBV5-4,NA,NA,TGTGCCAGCACCTTCCTATGGGGAGTTGCCTATGGCTACACCTTC,CASTFLWGVAYGYTF
TRBJ2-3,TRBV12-3/TRBV12-4,NA,NA,TGTGCCAGCAGTTTAATTAGCGCAGATACGCAGTATTTT,CASSLISADTQYF
TRBJ2-6,TRBV6-5,NA,NA,TGTGCCAGCAGTTCTAATACAGCCTCTGGGGCCAACGTCCTGACTTTC,CASSSNTASGANVLTF
TRBJ1-2,TRBV6-2/TRBV6-3,NA,NA,TGTGCCAGCAGCAGCCTGGACATTCCATATTATGGCTACACCTTC,CASSSLDIPYYGYTF
TRBJ2-2,TRBV19,few,TRBD1,TGTGCCAGTAGTAGGGACAGTTCCGGGGAGCTGTTTTTT,CASSRDSSGELFF
TRBJ1-2,TRBV6-2/TRBV6-3,NA,NA,TGTGCCAGCACCCCGCGGGGATATGGCTACACCTTC,CASTPRGYGYTF
TRBJ2-5,TRBV28,NA,NA,TGTGCCAGCAGTTATCGGGGGGCCCAAGAGACCCAGTACTTC,CASSYRGAQETQYF
TRBJ1-5,TRBV28,NA,NA,TGTGCCAGCAGAGGCCAGGTCGACAATCAGCCCCAGCATTTT,CASRGQVDNQPQHF
TRBJ1-2,TRBV19,NA,NA,TGTGCCAGTAGTACAACAGGGACGCTATTCTATGGCTACACCTTC,CASSTTGTLFYGYTF
TRBJ1-2,TRBV7-9,NA,TRBD1,TGTGCCAGCAGCACAGGACAGGGCACTGGCTACACCTTC,CASSTGQGTGYTF
TRBJ1-6,TRBV7-2,NA,NA,TGTGCCAGCAGCTTCAGGGAGGTAATTTCACCCCTCCACTTT,CASSFREVISPLHF
TRBJ2-3,TRBV5-1,NA,TRBD1,TGCGCCAGCAGCTTACCTGAGGGACAGGGATCGGATACGCAGTATTTT,CASSLPEGQGSDTQYF
TRBJ2-2,TRBV5-1,NA,TRBD2,TGCGCCAGCAGCCCTAGTAGCGGGGGGGCGAACACCGGGGAGCTGTTTTTT,CASSPSSGGANTGELFF